This T cell receptor (beta chain) comes out of a study of blood T cell repertoires in COVID-19. Looking at the study overall: COVID-19 samples from acute and convalescent phases originated in the United States, Italy and Spain.

Original analysis: Quantification of nucleated cells was approximated via reference gene primer amplification. Sequencing used immunoSEQ multiplex PCR; TCRdb keeps in-frame clones, though not all of them. V, J and clone size were drawn from that table, and D and trimming were deduced from the DNA. The sample yields about 140,000 clones, under 85% seen once. The CDR3 contains 13 residues. Germline V gene sequence: CDR1 KGHDR, CDR2 SFDVKD. V dropped 4 bases and J dropped 4 bases, with 8 bases sitting between them. This receptor was taken from a woman of 80 years or more in a cohort sampled during active or convalescent COVID-19. The rearrangement links TRBV24-1 to TRBJ2-3; a weak D match, TRBD2 (6 bases). Sequencing input: peripheral blood. The CDR3 protein is CATSDSGADTQYF. CDR3 nucleotides: TGTGCCACCAGTGACTCGGGGGCAGATACGCAGTATTTT.